The 5 T cell receptor beta chains below were found in one sample sequenced in a study of CD8 T cells in ankylosing spondylitis. TCRdb redid the calling of the 5' RACE reads with MiXCR, one entry per CDR3 protein. The repertoire holds about 250,000 distinct CDR3 sequences, with 7% to 10% as singletons. Sequenced input: blood, either unsorted or a sorted T cell fraction (not recorded which). Every receptor here comes from a female donor with ankylosing spondylitis or in good health (not recorded which).

This chain joins TRBV20-1 and TRBJ1-2; D uncertain. Per the germline V gene, CDR1 is DFQATT and CDR2 is SNEGSKA (reference sequence). V lost 0 bases to trimming and J lost 2 bases, with 7 bases between them. The CDR3 consists of 13 residues. Here the CDR3 reads CSAREGKNYGYTF. The CDR3 DNA reads as TGCAGTGCTAGAGAGGGCAAGAACTATGGCTACACCTTC.

This clonotype came up many times. The chain couples TRBV7-2 to TRBJ2-7; D gene uncertain. Deletions cut 1 base from V and 3 bases from J, with 4 bases between. From germline, CDR1 is SGHTA and CDR2 FQGNSA. CDR3 length: 12 amino acids. CDR3 nucleotides: TGTGCCAGCAGCTTAGTCCTCTACGAGCAGTACTTC. This sequence encodes CASSLVLYEQYF.

Ten or more counts support this clonotype. The chain uses TRBV20-1 and TRBJ2-7; 11 bases match TRBD2. Germline values: CDR1 DFQATT, CDR2 SNEGSKA (reference sequence). With 3 bases clipped from V and 3 bases from J, the junction kept 7 bases outside the gene matches. The CDR3 is 15 residues long. CDR3 DNA sequence: TGCAGTGCTAGGGTACTAGCGGGAGTAGGCTACGAGCAGTACTTC. It specifies CSARVLAGVGYEQYF.

Many counts were recorded for this clonotype. The chain has TRBV10-2 and TRBJ2-3, with 8 bases that match TRBD2. There are 14 residues in the CDR3. The ends lost 5 bases at V and 6 bases at J; junction bases unmatched: 7. Germline V gives CDR1 WSHSY, CDR2 SAAADI. CDR3 loop: CASSSAGDKDTQYF. The CDR3, as DNA: TGCGCCAGCAGTTCAGCGGGAGACAAGGATACGCAGTATTTT.

This clonotype was picked up a small number of times. The chain uses TRBV7-9 and TRBJ2-1, with 8 bases lining up with TRBD2. The CDR3 is 17 amino acids. V gave up 3 bases and J gave up 6 bases; unmatched junction bases: 13. Looked up from germline, CDR1 is SEHNR and CDR2 is FQNEAQ (reference sequence). In nucleotides, the CDR3 is TGTGCCAGCAGCTTCGAATTTCGAGCGGGAGATCTCAATGAGCAGTTCTTC. Translation gives CASSFEFRAGDLNEQFF.